These T cell receptor beta chains were read from a single sample in a study of blood T cell repertoires in COVID-19. Libraries were prepared by immunoSEQ multiplex PCR; TCRdb keeps only in-frame clonotypes and omits some of them. The data hold roughly 67,000 clones, with over 60% observed a single time. Sequencing used peripheral blood. These receptors were obtained from a woman aged 45-65 years with active or convalescent COVID-19. The CDR3 runs from the conserved cysteine through the conserved F or W. D genes are given only for firm matches. Rows may omit the clone size; those that give it use once, few, many or a size class.

size: -; V: TRBV30; J: TRBJ1-2; D: TRBD1; DNA: TGTGCCTGGACATCAAGGGGGTGGGGACAGGGGCTCTTCTATGGCTACACCTTC; CDR3: CAWTSRGWGQGLFYGYTF
size: few; V: TRBV10-3; J: TRBJ1-2; D: -; DNA: TGTGCCATTTCGCAGGGGAGCGGTGGCTACACCTTC; CDR3: CAISQGSGGYTF
size: few; V: TRBV5-1; J: TRBJ2-3; D: -; DNA: TGCGCCAGCAGCTTGGAGGGGCGTTCTAGCACAGATACGCAGTATTTT; CDR3: CASSLEGRSSTDTQYF
size: -; V: TRBV6-2/TRBV6-3; J: TRBJ2-3; D: TRBD1; DNA: TGTGCCAGCAGTCGACAGGGGTTTTACACAGATACGCAGTATTTT; CDR3: CASSRQGFYTDTQYF
size: -; V: TRBV11-2; J: TRBJ2-3; D: TRBD2; DNA: TGTGCCAGCAGCTTAGGTCCTAGCGGAGGTGCGACAGATACGCAGTATTTT; CDR3: CASSLGPSGGATDTQYF
size: -; V: TRBV20-1; J: TRBJ2-5; D: TRBD2; DNA: TGCAGTGCTAGTGGCCGCGGCGGGAGGAAGGGAGAGACCCAGTACTTC; CDR3: CSASGRGGRKGETQYF
size: -; V: TRBV9; J: TRBJ1-6; D: -; DNA: TGTGCCAGCAGCGCGACCGGGGGATCGTCACCCCTCCACTTT; CDR3: CASSATGGSSPLHF
size: -; V: TRBV24-1; J: TRBJ2-3; D: -; DNA: TGTGCCACCTCATCGGCCCGGGACACAGATACGCAGTATTTT; CDR3: CATSSARDTDTQYF
size: -; V: TRBV9; J: TRBJ2-7; D: -; DNA: TGTGCCAGCAGCGTAGCCCTAGCGCCCTACGAGCAGTACTTC; CDR3: CASSVALAPYEQYF
size: -; V: TRBV29-1; J: TRBJ2-1; D: -; DNA: TGCAGCGTTGATACATCGACAGGTCGGGCCAATGAGCAGTTCTTC; CDR3: CSVDTSTGRANEQFF
size: -; V: TRBV2; J: TRBJ2-7; D: TRBD1; DNA: TGTGCCAGCTCCCCGGCCAGGGGGACCTACGAGCAGTACTTC; CDR3: CASSPARGTYEQYF
size: -; V: TRBV6-2/TRBV6-3; J: TRBJ2-2; D: -; DNA: TGTGCCAGCAGTTTGACTAGGGTGAACACCGGGGAGCTGTTTTTT; CDR3: CASSLTRVNTGELFF
size: few; V: TRBV6-2/TRBV6-3; J: TRBJ2-7; D: TRBD2; DNA: TGTGCCAGCAGTTTCAATACAGGGCGCGGGGGGTACGGCTCCTACGAGCAGTACTTC; CDR3: CASSFNTGRGGYGSYEQYF
size: -; V: TRBV5-6; J: TRBJ1-2; D: TRBD1; DNA: TGTGCCAGCAGCTTGGGGGACAGGGGGCTTTACTATGGCTACACCTTC; CDR3: CASSLGDRGLYYGYTF
size: -; V: TRBV19; J: TRBJ1-1; D: -; DNA: TGTGCCAGTAGTATCCAGCGGGACACTGAAGCTTTCTTT; CDR3: CASSIQRDTEAFF
size: -; V: TRBV4-2; J: TRBJ2-3; D: TRBD2; DNA: TGTGCCAGCAGCCAAGTTGGCCTGGGGCGGGAGGGTCAGGATACGCAGTATTTT; CDR3: CASSQVGLGREGQDTQYF
size: -; V: TRBV5-1; J: TRBJ2-2; D: TRBD2; DNA: TGCGCCAGCATCGCAGGACTAGCGGGAACCGGGGAGCTGTTTTTT; CDR3: CASIAGLAGTGELFF
size: -; V: TRBV19; J: TRBJ2-2; D: -; DNA: TGTGCCAGTAGTCCCACTTGGAACACCGGGGAGCTGTTTTTT; CDR3: CASSPTWNTGELFF
size: -; V: TRBV5-1; J: TRBJ2-1; D: TRBD2; DNA: TGCGCCAGCAGCTTGGAACTAGCGGGAAATGAGCAGTTCTTC; CDR3: CASSLELAGNEQFF
size: -; V: TRBV5-1; J: TRBJ2-7; D: -; DNA: TGCGCCAGCAGCTCCGGCCCCGCGGGGGAGCAGTACTTC; CDR3: CASSSGPAGEQYF
size: -; V: TRBV19; J: TRBJ2-7; D: -; DNA: TGTGCCAGTAGTACCAGGGGCGAGCAGTACTTC; CDR3: CASSTRGEQYF
size: few; V: TRBV2; J: TRBJ1-6; D: -; DNA: TGTGCCAGCAGTGAAATCGGGAATTCACCCCTCCACTTT; CDR3: CASSEIGNSPLHF
size: -; V: TRBV11-3; J: TRBJ2-1; D: TRBD2; DNA: TGTGCCAGCAGCGGGCTAGCGGGAGACCCGGTGCAGTTCTTC; CDR3: CASSGLAGDPVQFF
size: -; V: TRBV11-3; J: TRBJ1-5; D: -; DNA: TGTGCCAGCAGCCCCCCGGACATTTTGGGGAACCAGCCCCAGCATTTT; CDR3: CASSPPDILGNQPQHF
size: -; V: TRBV24-1; J: TRBJ1-2; D: TRBD1; DNA: TGTGCCACCAGTGATTTGTCGGGACAGGGGATCAACTATGGCTACACCTTC; CDR3: CATSDLSGQGINYGYTF
size: -; V: TRBV11-3; J: TRBJ2-3; D: -; DNA: TGTGCCAGCAGCCAAATGCGCGGCACAGATACGCAGTATTTT; CDR3: CASSQMRGTDTQYF
size: many; V: TRBV12-3/TRBV12-4; J: TRBJ2-7; D: -; DNA: TGTGCCAGCAGCTCCTGGGGAGGTGGCGAGCAGTACTTC; CDR3: CASSSWGGGEQYF
size: few; V: TRBV24-1; J: TRBJ2-5; D: TRBD1; DNA: TGTGCCACCAGTGATTTGGAAGGGACAGGGGGAGAGACCCAGTACTTC; CDR3: CATSDLEGTGGETQYF
size: -; V: TRBV6-4; J: TRBJ2-1; D: -; DNA: TGTGCCAGCAGTGTTGGAGGGCTATCCTACAATGAGCAGTTCTTC; CDR3: CASSVGGLSYNEQFF
size: -; V: TRBV24-1; J: TRBJ2-1; D: TRBD2; DNA: TGTGCCACCAGTGATTTCCCGACTAGCGGAAGCTTGTACAATGAGCAGTTCTTC; CDR3: CATSDFPTSGSLYNEQFF
size: -; V: TRBV7-8; J: TRBJ2-7; D: TRBD1; DNA: TGTGCCAGCAGCTTGAGGGGACAGTCCTACGAGCAGTACTTC; CDR3: CASSLRGQSYEQYF
size: -; V: TRBV19; J: TRBJ1-1; D: -; DNA: TGTGCCAGTAGCCCGGACACCTACATGAACACTGAAGCTTTCTTT; CDR3: CASSPDTYMNTEAFF
size: -; V: TRBV9; J: TRBJ1-3; D: -; DNA: TGTGCCAGCAGCGTAGCTCCGGGGGTGACGGGAAACACCATATATTTT; CDR3: CASSVAPGVTGNTIYF
size: -; V: TRBV6-2/TRBV6-3; J: TRBJ2-2; D: TRBD2; DNA: TGTGCCAGCAGTTACTCGATACTAGCGGGAGGGCCTTACACCGGGGAGCTGTTTTTT; CDR3: CASSYSILAGGPYTGELFF
size: -; V: TRBV7-2; J: TRBJ2-2; D: TRBD2; DNA: TGTGCCAGCGGCCGCGGGAGGGTCACCGGGGAGCTGTTTTTT; CDR3: CASGRGRVTGELFF
size: -; V: TRBV5-1; J: TRBJ2-7; D: -; DNA: TGCGCCAGCAGCTTGGCTCAGGGGAACGAGCAGTACTTC; CDR3: CASSLAQGNEQYF
size: -; V: TRBV5-1; J: TRBJ2-1; D: -; DNA: TGCGCCAGCCGACGCTCGGGGAGGGGGACCGATGAGCAGTTCTTC; CDR3: CASRRSGRGTDEQFF
size: -; V: TRBV25-1; J: TRBJ1-6; D: -; DNA: TGTGCCAGCAGTGAAACCGGGATCATGAATTCACCCCTCCACTTT; CDR3: CASSETGIMNSPLHF
size: -; V: TRBV12-3/TRBV12-4; J: TRBJ1-2; D: -; DNA: TGTGCCAGCAGGCAGGGAGGGAACTATGGCTACACCTTC; CDR3: CASRQGGNYGYTF
size: -; V: TRBV19; J: TRBJ1-1; D: -; DNA: TGTGCCAGTAGTATTGGGGGCAGGTTAAACACTGAAGCTTTCTTT; CDR3: CASSIGGRLNTEAFF
size: -; V: TRBV3-1/TRBV3-2; J: TRBJ2-7; D: TRBD1; DNA: TGTGCCAGCAGCCAAGGGGACAGCGTCAAGCAGTACTTC; CDR3: CASSQGDSVKQYF
size: -; V: TRBV4-3; J: TRBJ1-3; D: -; DNA: TGCGCCAGCAGCCAAGTTCCACAGGACTACTCTGGAAACACCATATATTTT; CDR3: CASSQVPQDYSGNTIYF
size: -; V: TRBV10-3; J: TRBJ1-6; D: TRBD1; DNA: TGTGCCATCAGTGACCAGGGGGCGAGGAATTCACCCCTCCACTTT; CDR3: CAISDQGARNSPLHF
size: -; V: TRBV19; J: TRBJ2-2; D: TRBD2; DNA: TGTGCCAGTAGTATACCCCGCGGGAGACACATGACCGGGGAGCTGTTTTTT; CDR3: CASSIPRGRHMTGELFF
size: -; V: TRBV19; J: TRBJ1-2; D: TRBD1; DNA: TGTGCCAGTCGAGGGGACAGGGCTAGAGATGGCTACACCTTC; CDR3: CASRGDRARDGYTF
size: -; V: TRBV7-8; J: TRBJ2-1; D: TRBD2; DNA: TGTGCCAGCAGCGGGGGGACTAGGGGCTCCTACAATGAGCAGTTCTTC; CDR3: CASSGGTRGSYNEQFF
size: -; V: TRBV29-1; J: TRBJ2-3; D: -; DNA: TGCAGCGTTGAATGGTCGTCCAGGGCCCCAGATACGCAGTATTTT; CDR3: CSVEWSSRAPDTQYF